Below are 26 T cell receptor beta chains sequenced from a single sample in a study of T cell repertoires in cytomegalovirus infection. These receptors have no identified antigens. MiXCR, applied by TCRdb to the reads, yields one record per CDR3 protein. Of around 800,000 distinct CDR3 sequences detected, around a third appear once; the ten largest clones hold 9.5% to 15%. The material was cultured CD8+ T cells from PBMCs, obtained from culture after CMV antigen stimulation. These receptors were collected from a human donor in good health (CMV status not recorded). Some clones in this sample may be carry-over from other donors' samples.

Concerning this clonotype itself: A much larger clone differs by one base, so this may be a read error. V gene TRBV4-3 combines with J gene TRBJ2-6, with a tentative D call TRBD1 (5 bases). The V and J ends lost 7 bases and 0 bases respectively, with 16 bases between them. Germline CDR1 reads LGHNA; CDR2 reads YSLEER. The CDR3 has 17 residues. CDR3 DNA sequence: TGCGCCAGCAACCAGGCCGACAGTTACTCTGGGGCCAACGTCCTGACTTTC. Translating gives CASNQADSYSGANVLTF.

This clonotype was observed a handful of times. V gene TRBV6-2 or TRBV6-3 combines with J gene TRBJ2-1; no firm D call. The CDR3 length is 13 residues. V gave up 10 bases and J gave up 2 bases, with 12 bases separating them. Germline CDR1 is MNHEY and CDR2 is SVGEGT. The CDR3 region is CATHDSPYNEQFF. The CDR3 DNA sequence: TGTGCCACTCACGACTCCCCCTACAATGAGCAGTTCTTC.

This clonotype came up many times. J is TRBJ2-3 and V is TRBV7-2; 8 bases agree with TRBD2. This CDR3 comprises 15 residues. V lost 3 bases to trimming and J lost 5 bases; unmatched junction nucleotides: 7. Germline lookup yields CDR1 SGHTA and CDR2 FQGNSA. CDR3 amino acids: CASSFAGGREDTQYF. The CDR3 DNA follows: TGTGCCAGCAGCTTTGCGGGGGGCCGGGAAGATACGCAGTATTTT.

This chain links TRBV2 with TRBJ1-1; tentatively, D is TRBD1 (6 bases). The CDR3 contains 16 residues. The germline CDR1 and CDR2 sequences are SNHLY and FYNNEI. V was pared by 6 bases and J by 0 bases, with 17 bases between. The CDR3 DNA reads TGTGCCAGCAGAGAGCTACAGGGAAGAATGAACACTGAAGCTTTCTTT. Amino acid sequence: CASRELQGRMNTEAFF.

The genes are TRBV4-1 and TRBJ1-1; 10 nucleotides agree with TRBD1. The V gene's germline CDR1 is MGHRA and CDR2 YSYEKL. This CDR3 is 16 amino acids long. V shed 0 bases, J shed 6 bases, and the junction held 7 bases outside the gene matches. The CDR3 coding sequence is TGCGCCAGCAGCCAAGATAGGGGACAGGGGATAGCTGAAGCTTTCTTT. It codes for CASSQDRGQGIAEAFF.

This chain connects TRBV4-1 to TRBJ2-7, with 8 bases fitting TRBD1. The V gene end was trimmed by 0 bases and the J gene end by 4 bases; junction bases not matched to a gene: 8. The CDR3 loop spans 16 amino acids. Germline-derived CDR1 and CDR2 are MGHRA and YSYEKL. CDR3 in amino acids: CASSQDMAQGVYEQYF. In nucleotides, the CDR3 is TGCGCCAGCAGCCAAGATATGGCACAGGGGGTGTACGAGCAGTACTTC.

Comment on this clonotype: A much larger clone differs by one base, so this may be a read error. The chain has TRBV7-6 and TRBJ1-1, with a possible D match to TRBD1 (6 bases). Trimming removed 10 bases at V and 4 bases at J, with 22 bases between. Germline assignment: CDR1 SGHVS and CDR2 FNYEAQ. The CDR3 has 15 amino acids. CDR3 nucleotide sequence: TGTGCCAACAGACCCGTTCTACAGGGTATCACTGAAGCTTTCTTT. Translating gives CANRPVLQGITEAFF.

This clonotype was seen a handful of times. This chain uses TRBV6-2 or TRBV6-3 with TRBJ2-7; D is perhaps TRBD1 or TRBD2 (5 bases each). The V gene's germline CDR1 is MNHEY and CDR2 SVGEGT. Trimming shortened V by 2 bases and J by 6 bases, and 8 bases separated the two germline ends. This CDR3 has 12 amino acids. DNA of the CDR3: TGTGCCAGCAGTTACGGGGGATCCGAGCAGTACGTC. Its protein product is CASSYGGSEQYV.

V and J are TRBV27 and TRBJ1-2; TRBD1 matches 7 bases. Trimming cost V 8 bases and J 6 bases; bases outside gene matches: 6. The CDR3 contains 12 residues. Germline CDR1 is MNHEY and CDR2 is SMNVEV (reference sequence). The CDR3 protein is CASGETGHGYTF. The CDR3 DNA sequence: TGTGCCAGCGGGGAGACAGGGCATGGCTACACCTTC.

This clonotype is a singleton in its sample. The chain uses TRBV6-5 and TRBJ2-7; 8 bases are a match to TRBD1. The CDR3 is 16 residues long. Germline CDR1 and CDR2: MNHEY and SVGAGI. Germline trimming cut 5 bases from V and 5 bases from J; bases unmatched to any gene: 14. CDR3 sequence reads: CASSGVGDRSPHEQYF. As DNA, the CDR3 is TGTGCCAGCAGTGGGGTGGGGGACAGGAGTCCCCACGAGCAGTACTTC.

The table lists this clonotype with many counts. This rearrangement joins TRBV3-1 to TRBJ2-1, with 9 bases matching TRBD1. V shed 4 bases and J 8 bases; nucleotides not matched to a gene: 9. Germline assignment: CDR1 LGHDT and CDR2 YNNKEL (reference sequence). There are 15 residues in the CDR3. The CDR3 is CASSRPGTGLDEQFF. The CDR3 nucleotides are TGTGCCAGCAGCCGTCCCGGGACAGGGCTAGATGAGCAGTTCTTC.

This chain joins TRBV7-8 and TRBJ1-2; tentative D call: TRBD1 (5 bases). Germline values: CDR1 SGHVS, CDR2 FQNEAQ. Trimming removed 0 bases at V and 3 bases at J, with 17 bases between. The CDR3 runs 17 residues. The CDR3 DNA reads TGTGCCAGCAGCTTAGCAACAGGTGACTATATGGACTATGGCTACACCTTC. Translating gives CASSLATGDYMDYGYTF.

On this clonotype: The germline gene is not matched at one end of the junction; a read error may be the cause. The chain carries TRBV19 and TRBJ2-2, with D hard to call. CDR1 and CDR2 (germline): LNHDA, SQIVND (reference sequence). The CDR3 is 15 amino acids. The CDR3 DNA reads TGTGTCAGTAGTATTTCTCTTTTCGGGACCGGGGAGCTGTTTTTT. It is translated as CVSSISLFGTGELFF.

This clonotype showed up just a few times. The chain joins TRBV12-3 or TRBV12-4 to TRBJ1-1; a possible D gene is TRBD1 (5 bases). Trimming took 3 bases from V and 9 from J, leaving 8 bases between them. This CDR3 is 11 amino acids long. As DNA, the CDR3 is TGTGCCAGCAGTTTGGGGCGCCAAGCTTTCTTT. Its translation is CASSLGRQAFF.

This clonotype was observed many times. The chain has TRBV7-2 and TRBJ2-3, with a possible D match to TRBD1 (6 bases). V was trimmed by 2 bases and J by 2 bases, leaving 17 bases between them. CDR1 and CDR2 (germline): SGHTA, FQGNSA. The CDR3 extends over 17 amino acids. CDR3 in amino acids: CASSLQGMASPTDTQYF. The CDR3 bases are TGTGCCAGCAGCTTACAGGGGATGGCAAGTCCCACAGATACGCAGTATTTT.

The CDR3 DNA is TGTGCCAGCAGCTCAGAGCAGGGGAGGTCCTACGAGCAGTACTTC. Translating it yields CASSSEQGRSYEQYF. The V gene is TRBV7-9, the J gene TRBJ2-7; D might be TRBD1 or TRBD2, each matching 6 bases. The CDR3 has 15 amino acids. In germline, CDR1 is SEHNR, CDR2 FQNEAQ (reference sequence). V was clipped by 4 bases and J by 1 base, with 14 bases between them.

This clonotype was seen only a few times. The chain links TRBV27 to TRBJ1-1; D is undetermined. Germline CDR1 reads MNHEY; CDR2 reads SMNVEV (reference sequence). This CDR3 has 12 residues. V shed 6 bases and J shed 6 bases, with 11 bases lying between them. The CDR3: CASRNGYAEAFF. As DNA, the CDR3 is TGTGCCAGCAGAAACGGGTACGCTGAAGCTTTCTTT.

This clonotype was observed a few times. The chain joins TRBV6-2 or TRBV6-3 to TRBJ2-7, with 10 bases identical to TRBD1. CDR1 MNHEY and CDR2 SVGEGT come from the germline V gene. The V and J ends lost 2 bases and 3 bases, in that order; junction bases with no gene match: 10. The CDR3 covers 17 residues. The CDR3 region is CASSYNVLGQGYYEQYV. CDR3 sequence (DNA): TGTGCCAGCAGTTACAATGTTCTGGGACAGGGGTACTACGAGCAGTACGTC.

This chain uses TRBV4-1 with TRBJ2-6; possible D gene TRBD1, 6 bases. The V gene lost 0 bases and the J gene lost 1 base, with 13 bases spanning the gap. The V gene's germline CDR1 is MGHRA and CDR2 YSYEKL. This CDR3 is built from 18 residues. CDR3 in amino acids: CASSQEWGHRSGANVLTF. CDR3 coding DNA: TGCGCCAGCAGCCAAGAATGGGGGCATCGGTCTGGGGCCAACGTCCTGACTTTC.

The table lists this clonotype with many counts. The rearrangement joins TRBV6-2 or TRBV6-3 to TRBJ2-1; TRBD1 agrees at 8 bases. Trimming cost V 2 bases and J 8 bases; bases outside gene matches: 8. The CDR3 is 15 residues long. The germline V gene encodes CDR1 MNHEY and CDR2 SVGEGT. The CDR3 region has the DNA TGTGCCAGCAGTTACCAGGGGGCGATCGGCTATGAGCAGTTCTTC. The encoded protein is CASSYQGAIGYEQFF.

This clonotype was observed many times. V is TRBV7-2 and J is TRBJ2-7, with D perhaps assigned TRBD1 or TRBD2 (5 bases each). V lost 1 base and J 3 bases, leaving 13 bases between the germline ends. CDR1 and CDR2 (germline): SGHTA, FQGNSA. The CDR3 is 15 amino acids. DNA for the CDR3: TGTGCCAGCAGCTTAGGGCCAGGGAGAGGCTACGAGCAGTACGTC. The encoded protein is CASSLGPGRGYEQYV.

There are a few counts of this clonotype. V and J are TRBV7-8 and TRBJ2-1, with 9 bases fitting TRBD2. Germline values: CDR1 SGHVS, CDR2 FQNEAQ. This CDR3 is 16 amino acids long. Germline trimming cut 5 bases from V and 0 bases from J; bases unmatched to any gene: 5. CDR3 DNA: TGTGCCAGCAGCCTAGTAGCGGGGGCCTCCTACAATGAGCAGTTCTTC. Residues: CASSLVAGASYNEQFF.

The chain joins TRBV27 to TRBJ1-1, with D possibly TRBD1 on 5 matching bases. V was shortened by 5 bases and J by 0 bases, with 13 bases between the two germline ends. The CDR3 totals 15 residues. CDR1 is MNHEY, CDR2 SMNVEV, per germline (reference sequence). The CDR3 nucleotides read TGTGCCAGCAGTCCCGGGCGGACAATGAACACTGAAGCTTTCTTT. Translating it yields CASSPGRTMNTEAFF.

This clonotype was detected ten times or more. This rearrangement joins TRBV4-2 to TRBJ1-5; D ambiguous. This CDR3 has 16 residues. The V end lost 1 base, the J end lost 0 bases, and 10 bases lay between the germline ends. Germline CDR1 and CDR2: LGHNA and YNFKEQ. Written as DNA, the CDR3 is TGTGCCAGCAGCCAAGGCTCGGGGTCTAGCAATCAGCCCCAGCATTTT. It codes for CASSQGSGSSNQPQHF.

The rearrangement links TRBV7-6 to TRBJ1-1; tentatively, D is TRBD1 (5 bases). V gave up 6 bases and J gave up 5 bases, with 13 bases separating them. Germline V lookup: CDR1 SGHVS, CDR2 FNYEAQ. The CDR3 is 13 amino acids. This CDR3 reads CASSWGVRTEAFF. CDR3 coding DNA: TGTGCCAGCAGTTGGGGGGTTAGGACTGAAGCTTTCTTT.

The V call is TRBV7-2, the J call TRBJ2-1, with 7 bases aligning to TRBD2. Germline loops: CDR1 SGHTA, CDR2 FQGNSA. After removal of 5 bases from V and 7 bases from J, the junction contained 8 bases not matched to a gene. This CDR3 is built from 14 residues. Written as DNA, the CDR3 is TGTGCCAGCAGCCTCCCGGGGAGGGCAAATGAGCAGTTCTTC. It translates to CASSLPGRANEQFF.